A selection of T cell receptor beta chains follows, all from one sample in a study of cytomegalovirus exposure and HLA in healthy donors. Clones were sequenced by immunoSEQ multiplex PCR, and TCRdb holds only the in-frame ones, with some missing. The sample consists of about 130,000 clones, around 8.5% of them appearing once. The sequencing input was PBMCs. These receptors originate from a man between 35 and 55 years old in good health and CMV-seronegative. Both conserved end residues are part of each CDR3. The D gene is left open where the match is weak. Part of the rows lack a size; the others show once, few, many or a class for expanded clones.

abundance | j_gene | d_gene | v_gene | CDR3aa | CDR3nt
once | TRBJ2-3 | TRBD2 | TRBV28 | CASSQLAGAPTDTQYF | TGTGCCAGCAGTCAGCTAGCGGGGGCCCCCACAGATACGCAGTATTTT
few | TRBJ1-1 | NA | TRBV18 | CASSPWVQHDTEAFF | TGTGCCAGCTCACCCTGGGTACAGCACGACACTGAAGCTTTCTTT
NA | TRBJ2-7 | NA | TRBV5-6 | CASSFQYEQYF | TGTGCCAGCAGCTTTCAGTACGAGCAGTACTTC
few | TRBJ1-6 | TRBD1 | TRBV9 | CASSVTGTGNSPLHF | TGTGCCAGCAGCGTTACTGGGACAGGGAATTCACCCCTCCACTTT
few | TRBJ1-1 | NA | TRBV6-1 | CASSEARGNTEAFF | TGTGCCAGCAGTGAAGCCAGGGGGAACACTGAAGCTTTCTTT
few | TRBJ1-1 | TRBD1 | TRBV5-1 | CASSALTGGAGEAFF | TGCGCCAGCAGCGCATTGACAGGGGGGGCCGGTGAAGCTTTCTTT
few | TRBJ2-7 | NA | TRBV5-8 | CASSFSSYEQYF | TGTGCCAGCAGCTTCAGCTCCTACGAGCAGTACTTC
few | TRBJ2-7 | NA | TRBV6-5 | CASARGSEQYF | TGTGCCAGCGCCCGAGGCAGCGAGCAGTACTTC
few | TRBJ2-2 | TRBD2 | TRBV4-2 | CASSSRGVANTGELFF | TGTGCCAGCAGCTCGCGGGGGGTCGCGAACACCGGGGAGCTGTTTTTT
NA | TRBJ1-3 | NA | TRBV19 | CASSMEPRSIYF | TGTGCCAGTAGTATGGAACCGCGGAGCATATATTTT
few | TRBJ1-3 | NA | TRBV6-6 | CASSLTGVSGNTIYF | TGTGCCAGCAGCTTAACAGGTGTCTCTGGAAACACCATATATTTT
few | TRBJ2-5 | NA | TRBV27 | CASSLIRQETQYF | TGTGCCAGCAGTCTAATAAGACAAGAGACCCAGTACTTC
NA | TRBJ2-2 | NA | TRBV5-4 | CASSFRGGTGELFF | TGTGCCAGCAGCTTTAGGGGGGGCACCGGGGAGCTGTTTTTT
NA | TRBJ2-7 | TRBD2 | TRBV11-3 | CASSETSGSSYEQYF | TGTGCCAGCAGCGAGACTAGCGGGAGCTCATACGAGCAGTACTTC
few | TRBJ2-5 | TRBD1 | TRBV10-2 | CASSEPWTGQETQYF | TGCGCCAGCAGTGAGCCGTGGACAGGTCAAGAGACCCAGTACTTC
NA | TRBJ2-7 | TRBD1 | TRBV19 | CASSIGQGLDYEQYF | TGTGCCAGTAGTATCGGACAGGGGTTGGATTACGAGCAGTACTTC
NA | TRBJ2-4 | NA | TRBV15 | CATSRGAPDIQYF | TGTGCCACCAGCAGAGGGGCCCCAGACATTCAGTACTTC
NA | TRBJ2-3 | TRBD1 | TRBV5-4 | CASQGQTDTQYF | TGTGCCAGCCAGGGACAGACAGATACGCAGTATTTT
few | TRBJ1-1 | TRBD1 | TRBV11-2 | CASSLDAQGAGKNTEAFF | TGTGCCAGCAGCTTAGATGCCCAGGGGGCTGGGAAAAACACTGAAGCTTTCTTT
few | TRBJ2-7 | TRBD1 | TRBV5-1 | CASSKPGQGAYEQYF | TGCGCCAGCAGCAAGCCGGGACAGGGGGCTTACGAGCAGTACTTC
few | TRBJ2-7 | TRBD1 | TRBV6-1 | CASSVRGQYGEQYF | TGTGCCAGCAGTGTCAGGGGGCAATATGGCGAGCAGTACTTC
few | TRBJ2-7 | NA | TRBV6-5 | CASSYSAGEQYF | TGTGCCAGCAGTTACTCCGCCGGCGAGCAGTACTTC
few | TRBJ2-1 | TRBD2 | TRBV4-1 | CASSQSKAGNEQFF | TGCGCCAGCAGCCAGTCTAAAGCGGGGAATGAGCAGTTCTTC
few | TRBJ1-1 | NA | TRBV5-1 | CASRTGSLNTEAFF | TGCGCCAGCAGAACAGGATCATTGAACACTGAAGCTTTCTTT
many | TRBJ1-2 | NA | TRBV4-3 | CASSRDRNYGYTF | TGCGCCAGCAGCCGCGACAGAAACTATGGCTACACCTTC
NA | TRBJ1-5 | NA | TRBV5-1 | CASSKEGENQPQHF | TGCGCCAGCAGCAAGGAGGGCGAAAATCAGCCCCAGCATTTT
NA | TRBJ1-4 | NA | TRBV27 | CASSSAWAPGNEKLFF | TGTGCCAGCAGTTCGGCGTGGGCCCCGGGGAATGAAAAACTGTTTTTT
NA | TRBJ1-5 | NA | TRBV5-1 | CASSNGGNQPQHF | TGCGCCAGCAGCAACGGTGGCAATCAGCCCCAGCATTTT
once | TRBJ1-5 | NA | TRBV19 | CATGLNNQPQHF | TGTGCCACAGGACTGAATAATCAGCCCCAGCATTTT